The clone carrying this TCR beta chain was picked up one time. These data originate in a study of blood T cell repertoires in COVID-19. Trimming pared 5 bases from V and 5 bases from J, leaving 18 bases between. The CDR3 has 15 amino acids. Data came from immunoSEQ multiplex PCR; TCRdb stores just in-frame clones and leaves some out. The sample consists of under 200,000 clones, roughly four fifths of them appearing once. The V and J genes are TRBV23-1 and TRBJ2-5; D is possibly TRBD2 (6 bases). TRBV23-1 is an open reading frame, and its role is uncertain. Sequenced sample: peripheral blood. The TCR originated in a woman of 80 years or more with COVID-19, enrolled during active disease. CDR3 DNA sequence: TGCGCCAGCAGTTTCTCCGGGACTGGTGGCGAGACCCAGTACTTC. Translated: CASSFSGTGGETQYF.